This T cell receptor beta chain appears in the sequencing data of a study of blood T cell repertoires in COVID-19. Study in general: COVID-19 samples, acute and convalescent, were from the United States, Italy and Spain. The cDNA or gDNA used as material had been derived from T cells, B-cell-depleted T cells, or PBMCs.

The germline CDR1 and CDR2 sequences are MNHEY and SMNVEV (reference sequence). The CDR3 totals 15 residues. The germline V and J ends were trimmed by 5 bases and 0 bases, with 14 bases remaining between them. Original analysis: Cell counts per sample came from amplifying reference gene primers. The table came from immunoSEQ multiplex PCR; TCRdb's copy has only in-frame clones and leaves some out. The V and J calls and clone size come from that table; D and trimming were worked out from the DNA. Of about 200,000 clones in the sample, over 75% were seen once. V and J are TRBV27 and TRBJ2-7; weak D call: TRBD1 (5 bases). The receptor's source is a man older than 75 with acute or convalescent COVID-19. The sample comprised peripheral blood. DNA for the CDR3: TGTGCCAGCAGTGATACAGGATCCACCTCCTACGAGCAGTACTTC. It codes for CASSDTGSTSYEQYF.